These 17 T cell receptor beta chains share one sample of origin, sequenced in a study of shared clonotypes between healthy human individuals. Data came from immunoSEQ multiplex PCR; TCRdb stores just in-frame clones and leaves some out. The data show over a million clones, approximately 97% seen once. Material: naive CD4+ T cells sorted from blood. Subset defined: CD45RA+ positively selected. Receptors originate from a man in his thirties or forties in good health.

The chain combines TRBV2 with TRBJ1-5; TRBD1 agrees at 9 bases. After removal of 4 bases from V and 6 bases from J, the junction contained 10 bases not matched to a gene. Germline V gives CDR1 SNHLY, CDR2 FYNNEI. The CDR3 is 16 amino acids. This CDR3 is CASSGWDRALGQPQHF. The CDR3 bases are TGTGCCAGCAGTGGATGGGACAGGGCCCTCGGTCAGCCCCAGCATTTT.

The chain is built from TRBV18 and TRBJ2-7, with D tentatively TRBD1 (6 bases). V lost 3 bases and J 6 bases, leaving 12 bases between the germline ends. Germline V CDR1 and CDR2: KGHSH, LQKENI. The CDR3 spans 13 residues. The CDR3 coding sequence is TGTGCCAGCTCACCGCAGGGGTCTCTCGAGCAGTACTTC. It yields the protein CASSPQGSLEQYF.

In regard to this clone: Other nucleotide sequences from this sample produce the same CDR3. CDR3 DNA: TGCGCCAGCAGCTTGGTGGGCGAAACCGATACGCAGTATTTT. Translated: CASSLVGETDTQYF. The V call is TRBV5-1, the J call TRBJ2-3; no clear D gene. V was cut by 0 bases and J by 6 bases, with 11 bases left in between. CDR3 size: 14 residues. The germline gives CDR1 SGHRS, CDR2 YFSETQ.

This rearrangement joins TRBV7-2 to TRBJ1-2, with D hard to call. Per germline, CDR1 SGHTA and CDR2 FQGNSA. V shed 5 bases and J shed 7 bases, with 17 bases lying between them. The length of the CDR3 is 14 residues. CDR3 nucleotides: TGTGCCAGCAGCCCTCAGTTTTGGAAGGCTGGCTACACCTTC. The encoded protein is CASSPQFWKAGYTF. The full variable domain, in which reference TRBV7-2 and TRBJ1-2 provide the parts outside the CDR3, is GAGVSQSPSNKVTEKGKDVELRCDPISGHTALYWYRQSLGQGLEFLIYFQGNSAPDKSGLPSDRFSAERTGGSVSTLTIQRTQQEDSAVYLCASSPQFWKAGYTFGSGTRLTVV.

V gene TRBV7-3 combines with J gene TRBJ2-2; no definite D call. The germline V and J ends were trimmed by 5 bases and 1 base, with 5 bases remaining between them. Germline V gene lookup returns CDR1 SGHTA and CDR2 FQGTGA. The CDR3 runs to 13 residues. The CDR3 protein is CASSPWNTGELFF. The CDR3 DNA is TGTGCCAGCAGCCCGTGGAACACCGGGGAGCTGTTTTTT.

The chain joins TRBV28 to TRBJ2-7, with 10 bases matching TRBD1. Germline V lookup: CDR1 MDHEN, CDR2 SYDVKM. This CDR3 has 15 residues. Losses at the gene ends were 6 bases for V and 0 bases for J; bases not matched to a gene: 5. DNA for the CDR3: TGTGCCAGCAGGTGGACAGGGGGGCACTCCTACGAGCAGTACTTC. This translates into CASRWTGGHSYEQYF.

J is TRBJ1-1 and V is TRBV10-2; D remains ambiguous. With 2 bases removed from V and 4 bases from J, the gap between germline ends came to 5 bases. CDR3 size: 12 residues. Germline V gives CDR1 WSHSY, CDR2 SAAADI. CDR3 nucleotide sequence: TGCGCCAGCAGTGAGGCGGGCACTGAAGCTTTCTTT. As protein: CASSEAGTEAFF.

In its sample, this clone was seen once. The CDR3 DNA follows: TGTGCCAGCAGTTCCCTCTCTGGGGCCAACGTCCTGACTTTC. Translation gives CASSSLSGANVLTF. V usage is TRBV27 and J usage is TRBJ2-6; D not resolved. V lost 4 bases, J lost 0 bases, and 4 bases lay in between. Germline CDR1 is MNHEY and CDR2 is SMNVEV (reference sequence). This CDR3 spans 14 amino acids.

V usage is TRBV7-3 and J usage is TRBJ2-1; D ambiguous. This CDR3 contains 12 residues. V gave up 6 bases and J gave up 7 bases, with 10 bases separating them. The germline CDR1 and CDR2 sequences are SGHTA and FQGTGA. CDR3 loop: CASSPGRNEQFF. The CDR3 DNA reads TGTGCCAGCAGTCCTGGACGTAATGAGCAGTTCTTC.

The genes are TRBV18 and TRBJ2-5; D possibly corresponds to TRBD2 (6 bases). Deletions cut 6 bases from V and 5 bases from J, with 19 bases between. Germline V gives CDR1 KGHSH, CDR2 LQKENI. This CDR3 spans 15 amino acids. The CDR3 here is CASSILQNSGETQYF. The CDR3 DNA reads TGTGCCAGCTCCATCCTCCAGAATAGCGGTGAGACCCAGTACTTC.

This clone showed up just once. The rearrangement uses TRBV5-4 and TRBJ2-2, with 7 positions matching TRBD1. CDR1 is SGHNT and CDR2 is YYREEE in the germline V gene (reference sequence). The CDR3 runs 16 residues. V trimming: 4 bases; J trimming: 2 bases; junction bases outside the gene matches: 8. This CDR3 is CASSRGQALNTGELFF. The CDR3 nucleotides read TGTGCCAGCAGCCGAGGACAGGCCTTAAACACCGGGGAGCTGTTTTTT.

The CDR3 DNA is TGTGCCAGCTCACCTCCTAGCGGGGTTTGGGGAGATACGCAGTATTTT. Its protein product is CASSPPSGVWGDTQYF. The V call is TRBV18, the J call TRBJ2-3, with TRBD2 matching over 9 bases. This CDR3 comprises 16 residues. The trim removed 3 bases at V and 5 bases at J, leaving 9 bases unmatched. CDR1 is KGHSH and CDR2 is LQKENI in the germline V gene.

To note about this clone: This CDR3 is also generated by other DNA sequences in the sample. V is TRBV30 and J is TRBJ2-7; 11 nucleotides agree with TRBD1. CDR1 and CDR2 (germline): GTSNPN, SVGIG (reference sequence). The CDR3 length is 15 residues. Germline trimming cut 0 bases from V and 1 base from J; bases unmatched to any gene: 2. CDR3 region: CAWSVGTGGSYEQYF. The CDR3 DNA is TGTGCCTGGAGTGTGGGGACAGGGGGTTCCTACGAGCAGTACTTC.

The rearrangement joins TRBV18 to TRBJ1-5, with no clear D. CDR1 is KGHSH, CDR2 LQKENI, per germline. The CDR3 spans 13 residues. The V and J ends lost 5 bases and 0 bases respectively, with 5 bases between them. The CDR3 loop is CASSEYSNQPQHF. CDR3 DNA: TGTGCCAGCTCAGAGTATAGCAATCAGCCCCAGCATTTT.

The rearrangement joins TRBV12-5 to TRBJ1-2, with TRBD1 matching over 8 bases. V trimming: 1 base; J trimming: 8 bases; junction bases outside the gene matches: 3. Germline V gene data show CDR1 as LGHNT and CDR2 as FRNRAP. The CDR3 contains 13 residues. CDR3 nucleotides: TGTGCTAGTGGTTTGGGGACAGGGAGAGGCTACACCTTC. It codes for CASGLGTGRGYTF.

The chain joins TRBV5-1 to TRBJ2-1; 11 bases fit TRBD1. The V and J ends lost 5 bases and 5 bases, in that order; junction bases with no gene match: 9. The CDR3 loop spans 16 amino acids. Germline loops: CDR1 SGHRS, CDR2 YFSETQ. As DNA, the CDR3 is TGCGCCAGCAGGGAATCCGGGACAGGGGGTCACAATGAGCAGTTCTTC. Encoded protein: CASRESGTGGHNEQFF.

The J gene is TRBJ2-7, the V gene TRBV4-3, with 11 bases identical to TRBD2. The ends lost 5 bases at V and 5 bases at J; junction bases unmatched: 5. Germline lookup yields CDR1 LGHNA and CDR2 YSLEER. The CDR3 length is 14 residues. This CDR3 reads CASSTILAGDEQYF. Written as DNA, the CDR3 is TGCGCCAGCAGCACAATACTAGCGGGAGACGAGCAGTACTTC.